This TCR beta chain is drawn from a study of CD8 T cells in Susac syndrome. With 10 bases removed from V and 0 bases from J, the gap between germline ends came to 13 bases. Germline lookup yields CDR1 MNHEY and CDR2 SMNVEV (reference sequence). The CDR3 consists of 14 residues. Reverse transcription used about 0.45 to 1 ug RNA and random hexamers. TCRdb re-analysed the immunoSEQ multiplex PCR reads in MiXCR, keeping a single row per CDR3 protein. The sample contains roughly 130,000 distinct CDR3 sequences, roughly 96% of which appear only once. The chain uses TRBV27 and TRBJ1-5; tentatively, D is TRBD1 (5 bases). This sequence originates from a human donor in good health. The sample comprised CD4+ T cells from PBMCs. The CDR3 loop is CANLPGHSNQPQHF. DNA of the CDR3: TGTGCCAACCTGCCCGGACATAGCAATCAGCCCCAGCATTTT.